The 25 T cell receptor beta chains below were found in one sample sequenced in a study of shared clonotypes between healthy human individuals. TCRdb keeps only in-frame clones here, not all; method: immunoSEQ multiplex PCR. Here the sample spans some 2,100,000 clones, approximately 95% being singletons. Sequences were obtained from naive CD4+ T cells sorted from blood. Subset reported: CD45RA+ positively selected. The receptor set was obtained from a man younger than 35 in good health.

The chain has TRBV6-1 and TRBJ2-7; weak D call: TRBD2 (6 bases). This CDR3 contains 14 residues. In germline, CDR1 is MNHNS, CDR2 SASEGT. V gave up 6 bases and J gave up 2 bases, with 14 bases separating them. CDR3 coding DNA: TGTGCCAGCAGCGCTATCGGGGGTCCCTACGAGCAGTACTTC. Protein product: CASSAIGGPYEQYF.

The chain couples TRBV7-2 to TRBJ2-2; D possibly uses TRBD1 or TRBD2 (5 bases each). The CDR3 extends over 15 amino acids. Germline V lookup: CDR1 SGHTA, CDR2 FQGNSA. V was clipped by 5 bases and J by 0 bases, with 10 bases between them. The CDR3 loop is CASSPGTTNTGELFF. The CDR3, as DNA: TGTGCCAGCAGCCCCGGGACGACGAACACCGGGGAGCTGTTTTTT.

The CDR3 DNA reads as TGTGCCATCAGTGGATCAGCGGACTACACAGATACGCAGTATTTT. This sequence encodes CAISGSADYTDTQYF. The chain uses TRBV10-3 and TRBJ2-3, with TRBD2 as a possible D gene (6 bases). This CDR3 comprises 15 residues. Germline CDR1 ENHRY, CDR2 SYGVKD. V lost 4 bases and J 2 bases, leaving 13 bases between the germline ends.

V and J are TRBV7-6 and TRBJ2-5; TRBD1 is a possible D gene (6 bases). Germline CDR1 reads SGHVS; CDR2 reads FNYEAQ. CDR3 length equals 15 residues. V dropped 0 bases and J dropped 3 bases, with 11 bases sitting between them. CDR3 residues: CASSLAAGEKETQYF. The CDR3 DNA follows: TGTGCCAGCAGCTTAGCGGCAGGGGAAAAAGAGACCCAGTACTTC.

This clone was detected only a few times. The chain links TRBV9 to TRBJ1-6, with 11 bases fitting TRBD1. Germline CDR1 is SGDLS and CDR2 is YYNGEE. CDR3 length: 16 amino acids. After removal of 3 bases from V and 8 bases from J, the junction contained 7 bases not matched to a gene. As DNA, the CDR3 is TGTGCCAGCAGCGCGACCGGGACAGGGGGGGATTCACCCCTCCACTTT. Its protein product is CASSATGTGGDSPLHF.

The rearrangement uses TRBV7-9 and TRBJ1-2; possible D gene TRBD1, 5 bases. Germline V lookup: CDR1 SEHNR, CDR2 FQNEAQ (reference sequence). With 2 bases removed from V and 0 bases from J, the gap between germline ends came to 7 bases. There are 14 residues in the CDR3. The CDR3 here is CASSLTGSNYGYTF. CDR3 coding DNA: TGTGCCAGCAGCTTAACAGGTTCTAACTATGGCTACACCTTC.

The chain is built from TRBV25-1 and TRBJ2-5; 10 bases map to TRBD1. Germline trimming cut 6 bases from V and 7 bases from J; bases unmatched to any gene: 2. The CDR3 covers 12 residues. The germline V gene has CDR1 MGHDK and CDR2 SYGVNS. The CDR3 coding sequence is TGTGCCAGCAGGGACAGGGGGTTGACCCAGTACTTC. It yields the protein CASRDRGLTQYF.

This chain uses TRBV7-9 with TRBJ1-2, with unresolved D. CDR1 and CDR2 (germline): SEHNR, FQNEAQ (reference sequence). V shed 11 bases and J shed 3 bases, with 13 bases lying between them. The CDR3 covers 12 residues. Here the CDR3 reads CALEAGYYGYTF. The CDR3 DNA reads as TGTGCCCTGGAGGCAGGCTACTATGGCTACACCTTC. Full variable domain (outside the CDR3, taken from reference TRBV7-9 and TRBJ1-2): DTGVSQNPRHKITKRGQNVTFRCDPISEHNRLYWYRQTLGQGPEFLTYFQNEAQLEKSRLLSDRFSAERPKGSFSTLEIQRTEQGDSAMYLCALEAGYYGYTFGSGTRLTVV.

The chain carries TRBV5-1 and TRBJ2-1; 7 positions match TRBD2. CDR1 SGHRS and CDR2 YFSETQ come from the germline V gene. This CDR3 comprises 18 residues. V shed 0 bases, J shed 6 bases, and the junction held 15 bases outside the gene matches. The CDR3 DNA is TGCGCCAGCAGCTTGGCCGAGAAGTGGGCGGGAGTGGGCAATGAGCAGTTCTTC. Encoded protein: CASSLAEKWAGVGNEQFF. Looking up the rest from reference TRBV5-1 and TRBJ2-1 gives the full variable domain: KAGVTQTPRYLIKTRGQQVTLSCSPISGHRSVSWYQQTPGQGLQFLFEYFSETQRNKGNFPGRFSGRQFSNSRSEMNVSTLELGDSALYLCASSLAEKWAGVGNEQFFGPGTRLTVL.

V is TRBV5-6 and J is TRBJ1-2; 7 bases are shared with TRBD1. The length of the CDR3 is 16 residues. V lost 3 bases, J lost 5 bases, and 13 bases stayed unmatched. The germline CDR1 and CDR2 sequences are SGHDT and YYEEEE. CDR3 DNA: TGTGCCAGCAGCTACGGGACAGCCCATCAAGGGTATGGCTACACCTTC. Its translation is CASSYGTAHQGYGYTF.

The rearrangement uses TRBV11-2 and TRBJ2-7; 7 positions agree with TRBD2. There are 15 residues in the CDR3. From germline, CDR1 is SGHAT and CDR2 FQNNGV. Losses at the gene ends were 8 bases for V and 0 bases for J; bases not matched to a gene: 10. The chain's CDR3 is CASCLKAGSSYEQYF. The CDR3 DNA follows: TGTGCCAGCTGCCTGAAAGCGGGGAGCTCCTACGAGCAGTACTTC.

The CDR3: CASLRAGGYTF. CDR3 bases: TGTGCCAGCCTTAGGGCGGGTGGCTACACCTTC. This rearrangement joins TRBV6-1 to TRBJ1-2; D is ambiguous. The V gene lost 8 bases and the J gene lost 7 bases, with 11 bases spanning the gap. The CDR3 runs 11 residues. From germline, CDR1 is MNHNS and CDR2 SASEGT.

On this clone itself: The same CDR3 is also encoded by other DNA sequences in this sample. The chain joins TRBV2 to TRBJ1-5, with D possibly matching TRBD1 (5 bases). CDR1 and CDR2 from the germline V gene are SNHLY and FYNNEI. This CDR3 comprises 14 residues. Trimming cost V 4 bases and J 1 base, with 8 bases left between them. The CDR3 spells CASSGDSSNQPQHF. The CDR3 region has the DNA TGTGCCAGCAGTGGGGACTCCAGCAATCAGCCCCAGCATTTT. The full variable domain, with the rest looked up from reference TRBV2 and TRBJ1-5, is EPEVTQTPSHQVTQMGQEVILRCVPISNHLYFYWYRQILGQKVEFLVSFYNNEISEKSEIFDDQFSVERPDGSNFTLKIRSTKLEDSAMYFCASSGDSSNQPQHFGDGTRLSIL.

The CDR3: CASRTDNTDTQYF. CDR3 sequence (DNA): TGCGCCAGCAGGACAGATAACACAGATACGCAGTATTTT. The chain recombines TRBV10-2 with TRBJ2-3; tentative D call: TRBD1 (5 bases). Germline V gene sequence: CDR1 WSHSY, CDR2 SAAADI. This CDR3 is built from 13 residues. V was trimmed by 6 bases and J by 2 bases, leaving 9 bases between them.

Note on this clone: Other nucleotide sequences from this sample produce the same CDR3. This chain joins TRBV28 and TRBJ2-5; the match to TRBD1 covers 8 bases. Looked up from germline, CDR1 is MDHEN and CDR2 is SYDVKM. Trimming cost V 4 bases and J 5 bases; bases outside gene matches: 3. CDR3 length equals 13 residues. The CDR3 loop reads CASSSGGRETQYF. CDR3 bases: TGTGCCAGCAGTTCAGGGGGCCGGGAGACCCAGTACTTC.

This clone was counted a single time. This chain joins TRBV6-1 and TRBJ1-6; D call uncertain. The germline V gene has CDR1 MNHNS and CDR2 SASEGT. CDR3 length equals 16 residues. Trimming removed 0 bases from V and 0 bases from J, with 6 bases in between. CDR3 sequence: CASSEASSSYNSPLHF. The CDR3 nucleotides are TGTGCCAGCAGTGAAGCCAGTAGCTCCTATAATTCACCCCTCCACTTT.

The chain carries TRBV4-1 and TRBJ2-5; possibly TRBD1 for D (5 bases). The CDR3 length is 14 residues. Germline values: CDR1 MGHRA, CDR2 YSYEKL. V lost 0 bases and J lost 4, with 9 bases in between. This chain's CDR3 is CASSQDTGRETQYF. CDR3 nucleotides: TGCGCCAGCAGCCAAGATACAGGCCGAGAGACCCAGTACTTC.

The gene calls are TRBV6-5 and TRBJ1-1, with D perhaps TRBD1 (5 bases). CDR1 and CDR2 (germline): MNHEY, SVGAGI. CDR3 length: 16 residues. V lost 1 base and J 1 base, leaving 13 bases between the germline ends. Here the CDR3 reads CASSYLPVGENTEAFF. The CDR3 DNA reads TGTGCCAGCAGTTACTTACCGGTGGGGGAGAACACTGAAGCTTTCTTT.

The chain carries TRBV4-1 and TRBJ2-3; D not resolved. The CDR3 has 15 residues. Germline V CDR1 and CDR2: MGHRA, YSYEKL. Trimming took off 1 base at V and 1 base at J, with 9 bases between the two ends. The CDR3 is CASSQVAAGTDTQYF. The CDR3 DNA is TGCGCCAGCAGCCAAGTCGCCGCAGGCACAGATACGCAGTATTTT.

V is TRBV29-1 and J is TRBJ2-3; D may be TRBD1 or TRBD2 (6 bases each). Trimming stripped 7 bases from V and 0 bases from J, with 11 bases between. CDR3 length: 13 residues. Germline lookup yields CDR1 SQVTM and CDR2 ANQGSEA. The CDR3 loop is CSAPGASTDTQYF. The CDR3 nucleotides are TGCAGCGCCCCGGGGGCTAGCACAGATACGCAGTATTTT.

The chain carries TRBV27 and TRBJ1-2; D not certain. The CDR3 loop spans 15 amino acids. Germline CDR1 is MNHEY and CDR2 is SMNVEV (reference sequence). V was shortened by 0 bases and J by 8 bases, with 16 bases between the two germline ends. CDR3 in amino acids: CASSLSPGGSYGYTF. The DNA for the CDR3 is TGTGCCAGCAGTTTATCCCCAGGAGGGTCCTACGGCTACACCTTC.

The V and J genes are TRBV27 and TRBJ2-1; 7 nucleotides align to TRBD1. V lost 3 bases and J lost 8; bases outside the gene matches: 16. CDR3 length equals 17 residues. Germline V CDR1 and CDR2: MNHEY, SMNVEV (reference sequence). CDR3 sequence reads: CASSFQRWTPTGDEQFF. In DNA form, the CDR3 reads TGTGCCAGCAGTTTCCAGAGATGGACCCCCACAGGGGATGAGCAGTTCTTC.

Of note for this clone: The sample carries other DNA sequences with the same CDR3. The chain links TRBV28 to TRBJ2-7; D is unresolved. Trimming pared 3 bases from V and 2 bases from J, leaving 8 bases between. Per the germline V gene, CDR1 is MDHEN and CDR2 is SYDVKM. This CDR3 contains 13 residues. CDR3 loop: CASSLGGTYEQYF. The CDR3 bases are TGTGCCAGCAGTTTGGGCGGAACCTACGAGCAGTACTTC.

The V call is TRBV30, the J call TRBJ1-6; 7 bases match TRBD1. The CDR3 length is 15 residues. V lost 0 bases to trimming and J lost 8 bases; unmatched junction nucleotides: 7. CDR1 is GTSNPN and CDR2 is SVGIG in the germline V gene (reference sequence). CDR3 nucleotide sequence: TGTGCCTGGAGTGTAAGGGGGCCCCAGGATTCACCCCTCCACTTT. This translates into CAWSVRGPQDSPLHF.

This chain uses TRBV30 with TRBJ2-2; 8 bases align to TRBD2. The CDR3 loop spans 13 amino acids. With 3 bases clipped from V and 8 bases from J, the junction kept 5 bases outside the gene matches. Germline V gene data show CDR1 as GTSNPN and CDR2 as SVGIG (reference sequence). CDR3 sequence reads: CAWRRGGGGELFF. The CDR3 nucleotides are TGTGCCTGGAGACGGGGGGGCGGAGGGGAGCTGTTTTTT.